This T cell receptor beta chain was found in a study of T cells in Graves' hyperthyroidism and ophthalmopathy (dated by TCRdb to between 2019 and 2020). About the study as a whole: Peripheral blood samples were taken at the time of initial diagnosis, prior to any treatment. A discovery cohort of about a hundred patients, 43 with Graves' ophthalmopathy and under 60 with stable Graves' hyperthyroidism, was used to find distinguishing TCR V-J signatures. An independent validation cohort of around 20 hyperthyroidism patients and some 15 patients who later progressed to ophthalmopathy tested prospective prediction of ophthalmopathy. The 75 to 100 discovery patients were randomly split 7:3 into training and test sets. Thyroid tissue and blood T-cell repertoires from six Graves' hyperthyroidism patients were also compared in the study. After sampling, hyperthyroidism patients received methimazole starting at 30 mg daily, and ophthalmopathy patients received high-dose intravenous methylprednisolone. The paper describes TCR Vbeta CDR3 sequencing of 140 or so peripheral blood samples, made up of around 41 ophthalmopathy patients, 70 to 80 hyperthyroidism patients and 17 progressor patients. On the study overall, not on this receptor specifically: In validation, the model predicted progression to ophthalmopathy with around 71% sensitivity and 72% to 85% specificity, a median of about six months before onset. Ophthalmopathy was separated from stable hyperthyroidism by a 13 V-J signature model, with 85% to 90% sensitivity and 81% to 83% specificity obtained in cross-validation and 80%/75% obtained in testing. No statistical method was used to fix the sample size in advance, and group allocation was not hidden from the investigators. Most expanded thyroid clonotypes (frequency above 0.001) were also detected in blood, a finding suggesting that blood repertoires may reflect thyroid immune responses.

Ten or more counts support this clonotype. The target of this receptor is not known. The input lacks base qualities; no much larger clone sits a single base away. Moderately to severely active disease, a Clinical Activity Score of at least 3, a NOSPECS grade of at least 4, and a duration under 3 months were present in ophthalmopathy patients. Exclusion was applied to patients with uncontrolled infections, other autoimmune diseases, pregnancy or lactation. Diagnoses were established on the basis of clinical symptoms, serum thyroxine and TRAb, thyroid ultrasound, and orbital computed tomography. Ficoll-Paque density gradient centrifugation was used to isolate PBMCs from 9.5 to 10 ml of fresh peripheral blood. Trizol reagent was used to extract total RNA, and RNA quality was then checked on an Agilent 2100 Bioanalyzer. The TCR beta CDR3 regions were amplified from RNA transcripts. For the first round of RT-PCR on the TCR CDR3, the HTBI primer set was used together with the Qiagen OneStep RT-PCR kit. Libraries were constructed in a second round of multiplex PCR, after which size selection and purification were carried out. The libraries were sequenced on an Illumina HiSeq2000 using paired-end 100 bp reads. Under the source paper's analysis protocol: Raw data were processed with SOAPnuke, discarding reads with adapters, uncalled bases, mean Phred below 15, or no exact constant-primer or identifier match. High-quality paired reads were merged with COPE v1.2.5, and unique nucleotide sequences were defined as clonotypes. MiTCR v1.1 was used to align the clonotypes against IMGT TRBV, TRBD and TRBJ reference segments. The analysis was restricted to V-J combinations with a frequency above 0.0001, which together covered 98% to 99.2% of the repertoires. The TCS score was defined as the ratio of F50 (clonal expansion) to E x V (chaos), calculated using BLOSUM62-based TCRdist between CDR3 peptides within each V-J. Welch's t-statistics and random forest reduced fewer than 600 V-J features to about 12, which were used in a naive Bayes classifier (R e1071). TCRdb trimmed the raw reads at Q25, called clones with MiXCR and kept productive beta chains. Identical CDR3 protein sequences are pooled into one entry, listed with their most common genes and DNA. Here the V and J calls rest on TCRdb's processing, not on the authors' analysis. The sample table lists some 370,000 distinct CDR3 sequences, more than 13% of them with a count of one. In total, the top ten clones hold 28% of the sample.

The CDR3 measures 15 amino acids from cysteine to phenylalanine. The DNA shown is the 45-base CDR3, in frame from base 1. Based on the germline V gene (reference sequence), the CDR1 and CDR2 sequences are GTSNPN and SVGIG. The junction carries 13 bases between V and J, which are trimmed by 4 bases and 0 bases respectively. Recombination connected TRBV30 to TRBJ2-1, with the D gene not clear enough to name. Sequenced: blood. The clonotype was recovered from a man aged 50 or older with Graves' ophthalmopathy. The base sequence is TGTGCCTGGATTAAGCAGGCGAGCTCCTACAATGAGCAGTTCTTC. This encodes CAWIKQASSYNEQFF.